Reported below is one T cell receptor (beta chain). Its antigen is as yet unknown. Separate from the roughly 700-subject first cohort, the roughly 120-subject validation cohort was the one that the donors belonged to. Clones were sequenced by immunoSEQ multiplex PCR, and TCRdb holds only the in-frame ones, with some missing. This table has around 60,000 clones, 85% to 95% appearing once. These data are taken from a study of cytomegalovirus exposure and HLA in healthy donors. V gave up 3 bases and J gave up 5 bases; unmatched junction bases: 7. This CDR3 contains 14 residues. CDR1 is SGHVS and CDR2 is FNYEAQ in the germline V gene. Regarding the study as a whole: Clusters of TCRs from the first cohort tended to co-occur in the roughly 120 validation repertoires (as a later analysis found).

This sequence joins TRBV7-6 and TRBJ2-7; 7 nucleotides match TRBD2. This clonotype was sampled from a woman aged 18-29 years in good health and CMV-seropositive. The sequenced sample was PBMCs. The CDR3 region has the DNA TGTGCCAGCAGCTTGGGGGGGGTTCTGAACGAGCAGTACTTC. This codes for CASSLGGVLNEQYF.